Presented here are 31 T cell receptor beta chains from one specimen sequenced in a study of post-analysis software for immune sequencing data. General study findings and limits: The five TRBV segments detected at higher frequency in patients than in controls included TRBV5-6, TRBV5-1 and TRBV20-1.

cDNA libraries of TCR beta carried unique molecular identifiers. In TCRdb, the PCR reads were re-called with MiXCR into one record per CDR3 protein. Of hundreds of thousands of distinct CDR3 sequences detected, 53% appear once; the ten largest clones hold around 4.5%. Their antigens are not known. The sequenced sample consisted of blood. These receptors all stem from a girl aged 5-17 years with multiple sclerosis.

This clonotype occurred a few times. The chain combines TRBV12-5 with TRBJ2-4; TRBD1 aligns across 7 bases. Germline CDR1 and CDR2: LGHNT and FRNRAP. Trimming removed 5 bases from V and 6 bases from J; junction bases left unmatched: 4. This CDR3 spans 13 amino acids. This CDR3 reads CASGARDRNIQYF. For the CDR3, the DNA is TGTGCTAGTGGTGCCCGGGACAGAAACATTCAGTACTTC.

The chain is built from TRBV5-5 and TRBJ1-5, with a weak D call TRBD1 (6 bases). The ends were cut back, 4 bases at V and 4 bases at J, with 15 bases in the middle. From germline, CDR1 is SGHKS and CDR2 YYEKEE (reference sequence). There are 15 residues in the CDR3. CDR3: CASSHGTSLNQPQHF. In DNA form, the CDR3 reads TGTGCCAGCAGCCACGGGACATCTCTTAATCAGCCCCAGCATTTT. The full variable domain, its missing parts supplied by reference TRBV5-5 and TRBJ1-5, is DAGVTQSPTHLIKTRGQQVTLRCSPISGHKSVSWYQQVLGQGPQFIFQYYEKEERGRGNFPDRFSARQFPNYSSELNVNALLLGDSALYLCASSHGTSLNQPQHFGDGTRLSIL.

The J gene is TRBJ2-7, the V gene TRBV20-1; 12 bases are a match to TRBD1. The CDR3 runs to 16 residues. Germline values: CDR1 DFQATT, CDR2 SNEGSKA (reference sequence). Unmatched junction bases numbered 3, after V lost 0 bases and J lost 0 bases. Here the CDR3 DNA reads TGCAGTGCTAGAGATCGGGGACAGGGGGCCTCCTACGAGCAGTACTTC. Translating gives CSARDRGQGASYEQYF.

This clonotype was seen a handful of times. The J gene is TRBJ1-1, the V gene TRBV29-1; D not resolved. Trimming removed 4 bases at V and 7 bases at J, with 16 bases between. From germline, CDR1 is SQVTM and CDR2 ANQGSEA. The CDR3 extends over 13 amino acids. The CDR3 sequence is CSVGLGIAVEAFF. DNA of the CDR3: TGCAGCGTTGGCTTGGGCATCGCCGTTGAAGCTTTCTTT.

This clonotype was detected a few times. The DNA for the CDR3 is TGCAGCGCCGGATGGGGGGTAGGAGAGACCCAGTACTTC. This encodes CSAGWGVGETQYF. The chain has TRBV29-1 and TRBJ2-5; TRBD2 is a possible D gene (6 bases). Germline V gives CDR1 SQVTM, CDR2 ANQGSEA. Trimming removed 7 bases from V and 4 bases from J, with 16 bases in between. CDR3 length: 13 amino acids.

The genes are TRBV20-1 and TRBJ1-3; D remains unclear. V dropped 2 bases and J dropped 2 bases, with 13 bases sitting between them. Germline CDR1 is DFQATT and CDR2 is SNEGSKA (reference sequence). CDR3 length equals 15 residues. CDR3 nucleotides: TGCAGTGCTAGACTGCCGGGGAACCCTGGAAACACCATATATTTT. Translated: CSARLPGNPGNTIYF.

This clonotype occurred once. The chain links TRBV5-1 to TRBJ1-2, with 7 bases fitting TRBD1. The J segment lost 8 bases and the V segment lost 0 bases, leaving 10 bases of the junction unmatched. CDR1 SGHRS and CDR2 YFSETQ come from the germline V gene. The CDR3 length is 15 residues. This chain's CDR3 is CASSLARGTVGGYTF. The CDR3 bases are TGCGCCAGCAGCTTGGCCCGGGGGACAGTAGGAGGCTACACCTTC.

The DNA of the CDR3 is TGTGCCAGCAGGCGACGGACAGGGGTGTACAATGAGCAGTTCTTC. Translating gives CASRRRTGVYNEQFF. This chain links TRBV27 with TRBJ2-1, with 9 bases that match TRBD1. This CDR3 spans 15 amino acids. Germline CDR1 and CDR2: MNHEY and SMNVEV (reference sequence). The junction had 7 bases not matched to a gene; V was cut back by 6 bases and J by 4 bases.

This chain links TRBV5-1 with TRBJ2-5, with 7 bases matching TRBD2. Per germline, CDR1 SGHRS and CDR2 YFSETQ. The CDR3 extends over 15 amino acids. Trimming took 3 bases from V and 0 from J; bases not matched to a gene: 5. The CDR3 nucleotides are TGCGCCAGCAGCTCCATTACTAGCGACCAAGAGACCCAGTACTTC. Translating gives CASSSITSDQETQYF.

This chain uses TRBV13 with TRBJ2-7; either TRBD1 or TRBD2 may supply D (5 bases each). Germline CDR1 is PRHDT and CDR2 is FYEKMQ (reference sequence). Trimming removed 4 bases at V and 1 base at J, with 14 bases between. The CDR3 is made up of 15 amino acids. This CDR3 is CASSSSGRLSYEQYF. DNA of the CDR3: TGTGCCAGCAGCTCATCGGGACGCCTATCCTACGAGCAGTACTTC.

The CDR3 spells CSARDRGYTF. For the CDR3, the DNA is TGCAGTGCTAGAGATCGTGGCTACACCTTC. The V call is TRBV20-1, the J call TRBJ1-2; the D is unclear. This CDR3 spans 10 amino acids. The V end lost 0 bases, the J end lost 7 bases, and 3 bases lay between the germline ends. From germline, CDR1 is DFQATT and CDR2 SNEGSKA (reference sequence).

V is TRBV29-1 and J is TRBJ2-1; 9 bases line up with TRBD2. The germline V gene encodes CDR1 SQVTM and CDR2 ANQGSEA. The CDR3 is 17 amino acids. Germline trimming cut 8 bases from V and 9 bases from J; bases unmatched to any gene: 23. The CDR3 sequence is CSTGRLAGFQTGVEQFF. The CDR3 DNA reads TGCAGCACCGGGAGGCTAGCGGGGTTCCAAACCGGGGTTGAGCAGTTCTTC.

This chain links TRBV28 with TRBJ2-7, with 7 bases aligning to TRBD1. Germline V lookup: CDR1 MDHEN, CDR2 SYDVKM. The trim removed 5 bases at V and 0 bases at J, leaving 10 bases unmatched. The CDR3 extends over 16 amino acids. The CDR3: CASSDMDRMSSYEQYF. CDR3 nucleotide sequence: TGTGCCAGCAGTGATATGGACAGGATGAGCTCCTACGAGCAGTACTTC.

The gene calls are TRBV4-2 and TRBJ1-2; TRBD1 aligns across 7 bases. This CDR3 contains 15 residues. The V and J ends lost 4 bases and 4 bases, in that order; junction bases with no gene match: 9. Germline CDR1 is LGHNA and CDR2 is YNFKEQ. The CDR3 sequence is CASSRDSIEGYGYTF. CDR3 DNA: TGTGCCAGCAGCCGGGACAGTATCGAGGGCTATGGCTACACCTTC.

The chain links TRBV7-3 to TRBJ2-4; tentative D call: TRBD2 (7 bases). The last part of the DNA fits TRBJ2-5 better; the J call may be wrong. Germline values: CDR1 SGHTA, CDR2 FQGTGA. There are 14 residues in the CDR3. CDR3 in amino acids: CASSLQGRGETQYF. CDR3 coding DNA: TGTGCCAGCAGCTTACAGGGGAGGGGAGAGACCCAGTACTTC.

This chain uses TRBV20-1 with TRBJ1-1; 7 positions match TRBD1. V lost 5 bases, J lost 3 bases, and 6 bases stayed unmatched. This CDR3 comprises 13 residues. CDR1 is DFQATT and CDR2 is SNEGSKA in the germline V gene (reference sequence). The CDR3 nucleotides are TGCAGTGCTCGCAACAGGGGACACACTGAAGCTTTCTTT. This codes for CSARNRGHTEAFF.

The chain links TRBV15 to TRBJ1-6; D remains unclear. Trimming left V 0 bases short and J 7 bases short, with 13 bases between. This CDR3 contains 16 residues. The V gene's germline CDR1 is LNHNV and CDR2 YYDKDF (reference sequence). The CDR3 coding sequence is TGTGCCACCAGCAGAGAAGACCAAGCGGCAAATTCACCCCTCCACTTT. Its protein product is CATSREDQAANSPLHF.

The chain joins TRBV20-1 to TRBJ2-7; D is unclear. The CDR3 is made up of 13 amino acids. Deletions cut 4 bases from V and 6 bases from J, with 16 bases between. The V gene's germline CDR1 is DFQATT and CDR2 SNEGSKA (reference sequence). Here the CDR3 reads CSATPGRLREQYF. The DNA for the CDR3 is TGCAGTGCTACCCCGGGTCGACTCCGCGAGCAGTACTTC.

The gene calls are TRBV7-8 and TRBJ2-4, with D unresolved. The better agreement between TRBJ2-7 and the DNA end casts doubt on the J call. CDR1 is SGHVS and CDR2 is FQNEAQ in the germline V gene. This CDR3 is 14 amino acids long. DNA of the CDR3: TGTGCCAGCAGCTTAATGGTGCATCCCTACGAGCAGTACTTC. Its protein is CASSLMVHPYEQYF.

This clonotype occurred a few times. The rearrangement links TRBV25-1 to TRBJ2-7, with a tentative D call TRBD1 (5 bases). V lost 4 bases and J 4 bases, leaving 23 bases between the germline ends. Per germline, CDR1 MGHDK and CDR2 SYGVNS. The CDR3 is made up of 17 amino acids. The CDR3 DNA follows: TGTGCCAGCAGTGGCCGGATGGGGATAGGGGTAGGGTACGAGCAGTACTTC. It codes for CASSGRMGIGVGYEQYF.

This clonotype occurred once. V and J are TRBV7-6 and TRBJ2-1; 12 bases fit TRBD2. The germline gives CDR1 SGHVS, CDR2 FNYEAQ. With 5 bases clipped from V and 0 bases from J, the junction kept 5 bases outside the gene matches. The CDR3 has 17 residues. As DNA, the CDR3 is TGTGCCAGCAGCCCGACTAGCGGGAGTTTCTCCTACAATGAGCAGTTCTTC. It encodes CASSPTSGSFSYNEQFF.

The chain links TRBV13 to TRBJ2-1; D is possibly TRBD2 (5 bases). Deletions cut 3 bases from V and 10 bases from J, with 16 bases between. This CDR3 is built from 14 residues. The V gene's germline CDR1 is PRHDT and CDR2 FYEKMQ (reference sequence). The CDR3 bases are TGTGCCAGCAGCTTTAGGGCCCCCAGGAGGGAGCAGTTCTTC. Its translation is CASSFRAPRREQFF.

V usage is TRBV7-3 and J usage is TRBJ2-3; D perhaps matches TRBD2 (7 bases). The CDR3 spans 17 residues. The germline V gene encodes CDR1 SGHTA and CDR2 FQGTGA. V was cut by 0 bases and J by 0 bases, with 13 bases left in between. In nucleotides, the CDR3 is TGTGCCAGCAGCTTAACATCGGGGGGCGGAAGCACAGATACGCAGTATTTT. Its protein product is CASSLTSGGGSTDTQYF.

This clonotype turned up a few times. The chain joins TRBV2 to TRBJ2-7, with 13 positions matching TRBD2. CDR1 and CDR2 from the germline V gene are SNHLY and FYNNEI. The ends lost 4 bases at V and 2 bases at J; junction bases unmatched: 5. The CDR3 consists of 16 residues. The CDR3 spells CASSGSGTSGTYEQYF. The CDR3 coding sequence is TGTGCCAGCAGTGGTTCCGGGACTAGCGGGACCTACGAGCAGTACTTC.

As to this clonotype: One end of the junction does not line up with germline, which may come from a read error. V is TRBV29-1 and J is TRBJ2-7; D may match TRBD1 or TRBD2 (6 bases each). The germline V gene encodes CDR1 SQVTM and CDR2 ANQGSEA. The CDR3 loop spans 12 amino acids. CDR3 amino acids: CSGGGVSYEQYF. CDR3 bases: TGTAGCGGTGGGGGCGTCTCCTACGAGCAGTACTTC.

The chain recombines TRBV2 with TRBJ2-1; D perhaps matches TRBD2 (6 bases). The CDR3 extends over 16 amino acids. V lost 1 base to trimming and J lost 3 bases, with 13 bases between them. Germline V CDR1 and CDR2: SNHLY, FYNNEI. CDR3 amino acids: CASSEVSSGYYNEQFF. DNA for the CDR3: TGTGCCAGCAGTGAAGTTAGTAGCGGCTACTACAATGAGCAGTTCTTC.

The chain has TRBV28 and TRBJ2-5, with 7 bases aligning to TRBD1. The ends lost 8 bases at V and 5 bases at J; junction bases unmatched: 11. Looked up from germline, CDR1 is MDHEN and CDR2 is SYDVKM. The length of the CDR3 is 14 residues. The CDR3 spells CASGLGQIQETQYF. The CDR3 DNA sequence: TGTGCCAGCGGCCTGGGACAGATCCAGGAGACCCAGTACTTC.

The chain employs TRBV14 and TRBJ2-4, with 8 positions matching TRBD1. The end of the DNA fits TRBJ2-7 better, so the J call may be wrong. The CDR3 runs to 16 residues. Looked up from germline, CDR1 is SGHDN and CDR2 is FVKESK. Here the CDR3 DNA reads TGTGCCAGCAGCCCCGAACCTGGACAGGGATTCTACGAGCAGTACTTC. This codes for CASSPEPGQGFYEQYF.

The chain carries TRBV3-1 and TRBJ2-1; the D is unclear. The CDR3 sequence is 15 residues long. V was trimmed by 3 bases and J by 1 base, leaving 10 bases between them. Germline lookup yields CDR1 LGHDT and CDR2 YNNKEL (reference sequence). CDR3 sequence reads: CASSQKRWSYNEQFF. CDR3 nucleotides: TGTGCCAGCAGCCAGAAGCGATGGTCCTACAATGAGCAGTTCTTC.

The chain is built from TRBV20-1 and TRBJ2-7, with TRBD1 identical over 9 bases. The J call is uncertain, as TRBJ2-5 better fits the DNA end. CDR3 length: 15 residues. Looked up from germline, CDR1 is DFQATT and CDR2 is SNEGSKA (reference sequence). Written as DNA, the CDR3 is TGCAGTGCTAGAGCCGGGACAGGGTCCGGAGAGACCCAGTACTTC. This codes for CSARAGTGSGETQYF.

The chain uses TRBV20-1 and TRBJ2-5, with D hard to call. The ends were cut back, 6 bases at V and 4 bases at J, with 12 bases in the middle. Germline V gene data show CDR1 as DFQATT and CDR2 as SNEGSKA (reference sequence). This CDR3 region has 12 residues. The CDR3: CSAAGDGETQYF. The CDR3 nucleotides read TGCAGTGCCGCTGGGGATGGAGAGACCCAGTACTTC.